This entry lists 23 T cell receptor beta chains sequenced from one sample in a study of T cell responses to AZD1222 COVID-19 vaccine. Produced via immunoSEQ multiplex PCR; TCRdb's table is partial and in-frame only. The profile shows some 140,000 clones, about nine tenths of them singletons. The sequencing used peripheral blood, collected 28 days after the second AZD1222 dose. The origin of the receptors is an adult who received the AZD1222 COVID-19 vaccine.

The V call is TRBV7-2, the J call TRBJ2-1, with 9 bases fitting TRBD2. There are 16 residues in the CDR3. The V and J ends lost 5 bases and 5 bases, in that order; junction bases with no gene match: 10. Per germline, CDR1 SGHTA and CDR2 FQGNSA. CDR3 region: CASSRRGQRGDNEQFF. The CDR3 nucleotides are TGTGCCAGCAGCCGGCGTGGGCAGCGGGGGGACAATGAGCAGTTCTTC.

This chain uses TRBV5-1 with TRBJ1-2, with 8 bases that match TRBD1. In germline, CDR1 is SGHRS, CDR2 YFSETQ. Trimming removed 5 bases from V and 8 bases from J; junction bases left unmatched: 5. This CDR3 has 12 amino acids. CDR3 DNA sequence: TGCGCCAGCAGGGGACAGGCGGAAGGCTACACCTTC. It codes for CASRGQAEGYTF.

The rearrangement joins TRBV9 to TRBJ1-4; D is unclear. The germline V gene encodes CDR1 SGDLS and CDR2 YYNGEE. There are 14 residues in the CDR3. Trimming pared 0 bases from V and 8 bases from J, leaving 11 bases between. The CDR3 bases are TGTGCCAGCAGCGTAGAGGCTTCCCCAGAAAAACTGTTTTTT. Translation: CASSVEASPEKLFF.

The chain couples TRBV5-1 to TRBJ2-4; perhaps TRBD1 as D (5 bases). V was shortened by 0 bases and J by 3 bases, with 19 bases between the two germline ends. The CDR3 sequence is 18 residues long. Germline CDR1 reads SGHRS; CDR2 reads YFSETQ. This CDR3 is CASSLVWTPNRDKNIQYF. The CDR3 DNA follows: TGCGCCAGCAGCTTGGTTTGGACACCGAATCGCGACAAAAACATTCAGTACTTC. The whole variable domain, remainder taken from reference TRBV5-1 and TRBJ2-4, is KAGVTQTPRYLIKTRGQQVTLSCSPISGHRSVSWYQQTPGQGLQFLFEYFSETQRNKGNFPGRFSGRQFSNSRSEMNVSTLELGDSALYLCASSLVWTPNRDKNIQYFGAGTRLSVL.

The rearrangement joins TRBV3-1 (or the pseudogene TRBV3-2) to TRBJ1-5; the D gene is possibly TRBD1 (5 bases). V lost 6 bases, J lost 7 bases, and 13 bases lay in between. Germline V CDR1 and CDR2: LGHDT, YNNKEL (reference sequence). This CDR3 is built from 13 residues. The CDR3, as DNA: TGTGCCAGCAGTCTCTCTGGGGGGCAGCCCCAGCATTTT. The encoded protein is CASSLSGGQPQHF.

The chain employs TRBV11-2 and TRBJ1-3; D possibly corresponds to TRBD1 (5 bases). Germline V CDR1 and CDR2: SGHAT, FQNNGV. CDR3 length equals 18 residues. Deletions cut 0 bases from V and 0 bases from J, with 15 bases between. The CDR3 region is CASSLDGPGRGSGNTIYF. In DNA, the CDR3 is TGTGCCAGCAGCTTAGATGGGCCGGGACGGGGCTCTGGAAACACCATATATTTT.

The CDR3 DNA is TGTGCCAGCAGTGTTCGGGGGGACCAGCCCCAGCATTTT. As protein: CASSVRGDQPQHF. The V gene is TRBV2, the J gene TRBJ1-5; D might be TRBD1 (5 bases). There are 13 residues in the CDR3. The V end lost 4 bases, the J end lost 7 bases, and 11 bases lay between the germline ends. Germline V gene data show CDR1 as SNHLY and CDR2 as FYNNEI.

This sequence joins TRBV25-1 and TRBJ2-1; D uncertain. CDR3 length equals 11 residues. CDR1 and CDR2 (germline): MGHDK, SYGVNS. Trimming removed 4 bases from V and 6 bases from J, with 4 bases in between. This CDR3 reads CASSVSNEQFF. CDR3 coding DNA: TGTGCCAGCAGTGTATCCAATGAGCAGTTCTTC.

The V and J genes are TRBV6-5 and TRBJ1-1; D unclear. The germline CDR1 and CDR2 sequences are MNHEY and SVGAGI. Trimming shortened V by 0 bases and J by 0 bases, and 2 bases separated the two germline ends. The length of the CDR3 is 13 residues. The DNA for the CDR3 is TGTGCCAGCAGTTACTCGTTGAACACTGAAGCTTTCTTT. Its translation is CASSYSLNTEAFF.

The chain has TRBV7-2 and TRBJ1-5; D ambiguous. Trimming removed 2 bases from V and 5 bases from J, with 7 bases in between. CDR1 is SGHTA, CDR2 FQGNSA, per germline. This CDR3 has 13 residues. The CDR3 DNA reads as TGTGCCAGCAGCTTATCACTGGATCAGCCCCAGCATTTT. It yields the protein CASSLSLDQPQHF.

Note on this clone: One end of the junction is discordant with germline, which a read error may explain. V and J are TRBV6-5 and TRBJ1-1; 8 positions agree with TRBD1. The germline gives CDR1 MNHEY, CDR2 SVGAGI. The length of the CDR3 is 15 residues. CDR3 DNA sequence: TGTGCCAGCAGCCGACAGGGGATGGGGAACAGTGAAGCTTTCTTT. Its protein product is CASSRQGMGNSEAFF.

CDR3 residues: CASSGGLGSNQPQHF. CDR3 nucleotides: TGTGCCAGTAGTGGGGGCCTGGGGAGCAATCAGCCCCAGCATTTT. This chain joins TRBV19 and TRBJ1-5; tentative D call: TRBD1 (6 bases). V lost 5 bases and J 1 base, leaving 12 bases between the germline ends. Germline V lookup: CDR1 LNHDA, CDR2 SQIVND (reference sequence). The CDR3 runs to 15 residues.

The chain joins TRBV6-5 to TRBJ1-2, with 10 bases identical to TRBD1. The CDR3 spans 14 residues. Germline V gene lookup returns CDR1 MNHEY and CDR2 SVGAGI. The V gene end was trimmed by 5 bases and the J gene end by 3 bases; junction bases not matched to a gene: 3. The CDR3 here is CASSPGTGDYGYTF. CDR3 sequence (DNA): TGTGCCAGCAGTCCCGGGACAGGGGACTATGGCTACACCTTC.

Points on this clone: Other DNA sequences from this sample encode an identical CDR3 as well. The chain has TRBV27 and TRBJ1-1; D is unresolved. The CDR3 consists of 11 residues. V was cut by 3 bases and J by 5 bases, with 4 bases left in between. Germline CDR1 reads MNHEY; CDR2 reads SMNVEV (reference sequence). The CDR3 nucleotides are TGTGCCAGCAGTTTCGGGACTGAAGCTTTCTTT. This translates into CASSFGTEAFF.

Only a few counts were recorded for this clone. The rearrangement joins TRBV7-3 to TRBJ2-2; D tentatively fits TRBD1 or TRBD2 (5 bases each). With 4 bases removed from V and 7 bases from J, the gap between germline ends came to 10 bases. CDR1 and CDR2 from the germline V gene are SGHTA and FQGTGA. This CDR3 is built from 13 residues. The CDR3 loop reads CASSSPGHGELFF. The CDR3 DNA reads TGTGCCAGCAGCTCCCCGGGGCACGGGGAGCTGTTTTTT.

This chain uses TRBV20-1 with TRBJ1-3; no reliable D call. The germline V gene has CDR1 DFQATT and CDR2 SNEGSKA (reference sequence). The CDR3 length is 11 residues. V lost 7 bases to trimming and J lost 4 bases, with 8 bases between them. DNA for the CDR3: TGCAGTGGGGCGCAGGGAAACACCATATATTTT. Its protein is CSGAQGNTIYF.

The genes are TRBV29-1 and TRBJ1-2, with 11 bases identical to TRBD1. The CDR3 covers 13 residues. CDR1 is SQVTM and CDR2 is ANQGSEA in the germline V gene. After removal of 8 bases from V and 2 bases from J, the junction contained 4 bases not matched to a gene. The CDR3 here is CSLGQGDNYGYTF. The CDR3 DNA sequence: TGCAGCTTGGGACAGGGGGACAACTATGGCTACACCTTC.

The chain has TRBV19 and TRBJ1-5; maybe TRBD1 (5 bases). The germline gives CDR1 LNHDA, CDR2 SQIVND (reference sequence). V was shortened by 2 bases and J by 0 bases, with 20 bases between the two germline ends. The CDR3 sequence is 19 residues long. The CDR3 spells CASSIKRQGQIYSNQPQHF. In nucleotides, the CDR3 is TGTGCCAGTAGTATAAAGCGGCAGGGCCAAATTTATAGCAATCAGCCCCAGCATTTT.

This chain joins TRBV27 and TRBJ2-5; maybe TRBD2 (6 bases). V was trimmed by 6 bases and J by 3 bases, leaving 14 bases between them. This CDR3 contains 14 residues. The V gene's germline CDR1 is MNHEY and CDR2 SMNVEV (reference sequence). CDR3: CASRSTWGEETQYF. DNA for the CDR3: TGTGCCAGCAGGTCCACCTGGGGGGAAGAGACCCAGTACTTC.

This chain uses TRBV9 with TRBJ2-1; 9 nucleotides agree with TRBD1. Germline trimming cut 7 bases from V and 5 bases from J; bases unmatched to any gene: 10. Germline assignment: CDR1 SGDLS and CDR2 YYNGEE. This CDR3 has 15 amino acids. The CDR3 region has the DNA TGTGCCAGCGTCCCGACAGGGGGGCCCCACAATGAGCAGTTCTTC. As protein: CASVPTGGPHNEQFF.

This chain connects TRBV19 to TRBJ2-4; D is possibly TRBD1 (5 bases). The CDR3 is 12 amino acids. The V gene's germline CDR1 is LNHDA and CDR2 SQIVND (reference sequence). Trimming pared 4 bases from V and 13 bases from J, leaving 14 bases between. The CDR3 is CASSKRQNLQYF. The CDR3 nucleotides read TGTGCCAGTAGTAAAAGACAGAACCTACAGTACTTC.

V and J are TRBV6-5 and TRBJ2-7; 8 nucleotides line up with TRBD1. The CDR3 is 15 residues long. CDR1 and CDR2 (germline): MNHEY, SVGAGI. J gave up 0 bases and V 7 bases, and 8 bases lay outside the gene matches. The CDR3 bases are TGTGCCAGCAAGGACAGGGCGACTAACTCCTACGAGCAGTACTTC. It yields the protein CASKDRATNSYEQYF.

The V gene is TRBV4-2, the J gene TRBJ1-5; a possible D gene is TRBD1 (6 bases). CDR3 length: 13 residues. V was shortened by 6 bases and J by 7 bases, with 13 bases between the two germline ends. The germline gives CDR1 LGHNA, CDR2 YNFKEQ. The CDR3 DNA reads as TGTGCCAGCAGTCCAGGGGTGGAACAGCCCCAGCATTTT. Its translation: CASSPGVEQPQHF.